This T cell receptor (beta chain) was sequenced in a study of T cell repertoires in cytomegalovirus infection. The wider study: Evidence of both CMV infection and a matching HLA type came from public TCR beta signatures.

This clonotype was observed many times. Its antigen is unknown. Using its own MiXCR run on the reads, TCRdb lists one record per CDR3 protein. Among 300,000 to 400,000 distinct CDR3 sequences listed, 25% to 35% were seen once. The sequence came from a human donor in good health (CMV status not recorded). Some clones in this sample may be carry-over from other donors' samples. The sample was cultured PBMCs, taken from culture after CMV antigen stimulation.

The chain's CDR3 is CASSSRDTNTEAFF. For the CDR3, the DNA is TGCGCCAGCAGCTCCAGGGATACGAACACTGAAGCTTTCTTT. This chain links TRBV5-1 with TRBJ1-1; D might be TRBD1 (5 bases). CDR1 is SGHRS, CDR2 YFSETQ, per germline. CDR3 size: 14 residues. Deletions cut 3 bases from V and 1 base from J, with 10 bases between.